These T cell receptor beta chains were read from a single sample in a study of PD-1 blockade in classical Hodgkin lymphoma. Generated by immunoSEQ multiplex PCR, the TCRdb table keeps only in-frame clones and is missing some. The sample lists around 91,000 clones; around nine tenths were seen once. Sample: peripheral blood mononuclear cells (PBMCs), taken at baseline. The receptors originated from a human donor with classical Hodgkin lymphoma. The CDR3 runs from the conserved cysteine through the conserved F or W. Fields, in order: V gene, clone size, D gene, J gene, CDR3 DNA, CDR3 protein. The D gene is left open where the match is weak. Expanded clones are given a class, and other clones once, few, many or no size at all.

TRBV11-2	-	TRBD1	TRBJ2-5	TGTGCCAGCAGCCCGAGACAGGGAGATCAAGAGACCCAGTACTTC	CASSPRQGDQETQYF
TRBV18	-	-	TRBJ2-2	TGTGCCAGCTCACCACGACAGAACACCGGGGAGCTGTTTTTT	CASSPRQNTGELFF
TRBV6-1	-	-	TRBJ1-2	TGTGCCAGCAGTGATCGTTTCAGGGCCTCTGGCTACACCTTC	CASSDRFRASGYTF
TRBV4-1	-	-	TRBJ1-1	TGCGCCAGCAGCCAAGAGCCGGGTAGTCGGACTGAAGCTTTCTTT	CASSQEPGSRTEAFF
TRBV14	once	-	TRBJ1-1	TGTGCCAGCAGCCCCTGGCGAGGTCGGGGGGGACGGGACACTGAAGCTTTCTTT	CASSPWRGRGGRDTEAFF
TRBV6-1	-	-	TRBJ2-7	TGTGCCAGCAGTGAGGTGGGGGGTGCCGAGCAGTACTTC	CASSEVGGAEQYF
TRBV27	-	-	TRBJ1-1	TGTGCCAGCAGTTTTCAAGGGAAAAACACTGAAGCTTTCTTT	CASSFQGKNTEAFF
TRBV6-5	-	-	TRBJ1-1	TGTGCCAGTCGGCGGGGGGTTGGCACTGAAGCTTTCTTT	CASRRGVGTEAFF
TRBV6-1	-	-	TRBJ2-7	TGTGCCAGCAGTGAAGGGCTTCTCTACGAGCAGTACTTC	CASSEGLLYEQYF
TRBV11-2	-	-	TRBJ2-7	TGTGCCAGCAGCTCCCAATTAGGCGGACGATCCTACGAGCAGTACTTC	CASSSQLGGRSYEQYF
TRBV4-1	-	-	TRBJ2-7	TGCGCCAGCAGCCAAGTGGTGTCGTGGGACAAAATCGGGTACGAGCAGTACTTC	CASSQVVSWDKIGYEQYF
TRBV14	few	TRBD1	TRBJ2-4	TGTGCCAGCAGCCAGGGACAGGGGGCGATTCAGTACTTC	CASSQGQGAIQYF
TRBV19	once	-	TRBJ1-3	TGTGCCAGTAGCCCTCCTCCCTCTGGAAACACCATATATTTT	CASSPPPSGNTIYF
TRBV7-6	-	-	TRBJ2-1	TGTGCCAGCAGCTGGAAACAGGGTAGCTCCTACAATGAGCAGTTCTTC	CASSWKQGSSYNEQFF
TRBV4-2	-	TRBD2	TRBJ2-2	TGTGCCAGCAGCCAGGTACTAGCGGGAGGTTTCGGGGAGCTGTTTTTT	CASSQVLAGGFGELFF
TRBV5-1	-	-	TRBJ2-7	TGCGCCAGCAGCTTGGATTCAAGCTTCCAGGGACACGAGCAGTACTTC	CASSLDSSFQGHEQYF
TRBV27	once	-	TRBJ2-7	TGTGCCAGCGCAAAGGGCGACACCACCTACGAGCAGTACTTC	CASAKGDTTYEQYF
TRBV6-5	once	-	TRBJ1-4	TGTGCCAGCAACTTGGCAGGGCAGGGCGGTGAAAAACTGTTTTTT	CASNLAGQGGEKLFF
TRBV5-1	-	TRBD1	TRBJ2-7	TGCGCCAGCAGCCCGATTACCGGGACAGGGGCCTACGAGCAGTACTTC	CASSPITGTGAYEQYF
TRBV6-6	-	-	TRBJ2-7	TGTGCCAGCAGTTACTCGTGGCTAGCCCACGAGCAGTACTTC	CASSYSWLAHEQYF
TRBV7-6	-	TRBD1	TRBJ2-2	TGTGCCAGCAGCTCGCGGGACAGGGTCACCGGGGAGCTGTTTTTT	CASSSRDRVTGELFF
TRBV9	-	-	TRBJ1-1	TGTGCCAGCAGCGTAGCCCTGAACACTGAAGCTTTCTTT	CASSVALNTEAFF
TRBV27	-	-	TRBJ2-5	TGTGCCAGCAGTTTGCGGGGCCAAGAGACCCAGTACTTC	CASSLRGQETQYF
TRBV5-1	-	-	TRBJ2-6	TGCGCCAGCAGCTTGGAGGGCTCTGGGGCCAACGTCCTGACTTTC	CASSLEGSGANVLTF
TRBV27	-	TRBD1	TRBJ2-7	TGTGCCAGCAGAATAAACAGGGGGCGCATGGGAAACTACTACGAGCAGTACTTC	CASRINRGRMGNYYEQYF
TRBV28	-	TRBD2	TRBJ2-7	TGTGCCAGCAGCCCGGGACTAGCGGTTTCCTACGAGCAGTACTTC	CASSPGLAVSYEQYF
TRBV7-9	once	-	TRBJ1-2	TGTGCCAGCAGCCCTGGGTCTCGGGGGTTCTATGGCTACACCTTC	CASSPGSRGFYGYTF
TRBV15	-	TRBD1	TRBJ1-5	TGTGCCACCAGCAGTGCTGACAGGGGGCTGCAGCCCCAGCATTTT	CATSSADRGLQPQHF
TRBV19	-	-	TRBJ2-1	TGTGCCAGTCGTCCGGGGACCCGCTCCTACAATGAGCAGTTCTTC	CASRPGTRSYNEQFF
TRBV5-1	-	-	TRBJ1-1	TGCGCCAGCAGCTTGGTGGTGGCGGCTGAAGCTTTCTTT	CASSLVVAAEAFF
TRBV27	-	TRBD1	TRBJ1-4	TGTGCCAGCAGTTCTACAGGGGGTGAAAAACTGTTTTTT	CASSSTGGEKLFF
TRBV2	-	-	TRBJ2-2	TGTGCCAGCAGCCGCAGTAACACCGGGGAGCTGTTTTTT	CASSRSNTGELFF
TRBV7-2	once	-	TRBJ2-1	TGTGCCAGCAGCCCGCGTAGCGGACCTGGGGATGAGCAGTTCTTC	CASSPRSGPGDEQFF
TRBV19	-	TRBD1	TRBJ2-1	TGTGCCAGCCAGACCGGACAGGGACTCTCCTACAATGAGCAGTTCTTC	CASQTGQGLSYNEQFF
TRBV18	-	-	TRBJ2-5	TGTGCCAGCTCACGCGAAGAGACCCAGTACTTC	CASSREETQYF
TRBV10-3	-	TRBD1	TRBJ2-1	TGTGCCATCAGTCATGAAGACAGGGATCAGTTCTTC	CAISHEDRDQFF